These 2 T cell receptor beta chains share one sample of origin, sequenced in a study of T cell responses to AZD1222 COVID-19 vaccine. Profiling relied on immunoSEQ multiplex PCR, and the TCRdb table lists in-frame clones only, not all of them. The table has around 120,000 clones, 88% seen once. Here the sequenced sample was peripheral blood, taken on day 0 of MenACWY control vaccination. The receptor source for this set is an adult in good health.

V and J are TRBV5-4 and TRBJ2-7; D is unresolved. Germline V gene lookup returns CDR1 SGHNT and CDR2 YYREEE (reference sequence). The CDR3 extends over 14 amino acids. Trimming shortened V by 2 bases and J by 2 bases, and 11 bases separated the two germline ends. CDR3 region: CASSLRPTTYEQYF. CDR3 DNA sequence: TGTGCCAGCAGCTTAAGGCCAACTACCTACGAGCAGTACTTC.

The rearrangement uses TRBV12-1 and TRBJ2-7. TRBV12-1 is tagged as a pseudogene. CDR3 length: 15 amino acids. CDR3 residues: CASSLRWDSSYEQYF. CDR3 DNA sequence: TGTGCCAGCAGCTTGAGGTGGGATAGCTCCTACGAGCAGTACTTC.